One sample yielded the 32 T cell receptor beta chains listed below, sequenced in a study of blood T cell repertoires in COVID-19. The data were produced by immunoSEQ multiplex PCR, yet TCRdb's version contains in-frame clones alone and is incomplete. Among approximately 200,000 clones listed, approximately 80% were seen once. Sequencing was done on a sample of peripheral blood. The receptors shown here come from a woman older than 75 with COVID-19, enrolled during active disease.

This clone showed up just once. The rearrangement uses TRBV5-1 and TRBJ1-2, with TRBD1 matching 7 bases. The germline CDR1 and CDR2 sequences are SGHRS and YFSETQ. With V trimmed by 3 bases and J by 7 bases, 9 bases remained unmatched. CDR3 length: 14 amino acids. CDR3 sequence: CASSSAPGQSGYTF. The CDR3 bases are TGCGCCAGCAGCTCCGCACCGGGACAGAGTGGCTACACCTTC.

This clone appeared a single time. CDR3 coding DNA: TGTGCCAGCAGTCCGGGACTCCCCCTCTCCTACGAGCAGTACTTC. As protein: CASSPGLPLSYEQYF. The V and J genes are TRBV6-5 and TRBJ2-7; D is perhaps TRBD2 (6 bases). The V end was cut by 5 bases, the J end by 0 bases, with 14 bases between. Germline V gives CDR1 MNHEY, CDR2 SVGAGI. This CDR3 has 15 residues.

This clone came up a few times. The CDR3 loop is CASSLSTGLARGGSGNTIYF. As DNA, the CDR3 is TGCGCCAGCAGCTTGTCGACAGGGCTGGCTCGAGGAGGCTCGGGAAACACCATATATTTT. The chain links TRBV5-1 to TRBJ1-3; TRBD1 matches 7 bases. The CDR3 consists of 20 residues. Germline V gives CDR1 SGHRS, CDR2 YFSETQ. V lost 1 base and J lost 4; bases outside the gene matches: 20.

This chain joins TRBV10-3 and TRBJ1-4, with D perhaps matching TRBD1 (5 bases). Trimming shortened V by 0 bases and J by 14 bases, and 10 bases separated the two germline ends. Germline V gene lookup returns CDR1 ENHRY and CDR2 SYGVKD. CDR3 size: 12 residues. CDR3 sequence: CAISESRGFLFF. CDR3 in DNA: TGTGCCATCAGTGAGTCTCGGGGGTTTCTGTTTTTT.

The CDR3 DNA sequence: TGTGCCAGCAACGCAGGGGGTTCAGGAAACACCATATATTTT. Protein: CASNAGGSGNTIYF. This chain joins TRBV6-5 and TRBJ1-3; 7 positions agree with TRBD1. Germline CDR1 MNHEY, CDR2 SVGAGI. This CDR3 comprises 14 residues. J gave up 4 bases and V 7 bases, and 7 bases lay outside the gene matches.

This sequence joins TRBV13 and TRBJ1-1, with D possibly matching TRBD1 (6 bases). The CDR3 covers 15 residues. V was shortened by 3 bases and J by 3 bases, with 14 bases between the two germline ends. Germline V gives CDR1 PRHDT, CDR2 FYEKMQ (reference sequence). The CDR3 DNA reads TGTGCCAGCAGCTTTGGGATTAACAGGGACACTGAAGCTTTCTTT. Protein: CASSFGINRDTEAFF.

The chain couples TRBV7-8 to TRBJ2-5, with D possibly being TRBD2 (6 bases). Germline V CDR1 and CDR2: SGHVS, FQNEAQ. CDR3 length: 16 amino acids. V lost 1 base and J lost 4, with 16 bases in between. The CDR3 protein is CASSLGPWVGGETQYF. CDR3 DNA: TGTGCCAGCAGCTTAGGACCTTGGGTGGGGGGAGAGACCCAGTACTTC.

This sequence joins TRBV6-5 and TRBJ2-7; D not certain. This CDR3 region has 12 residues. Trimming cost V 2 bases and J 6 bases, with 8 bases left between them. The germline CDR1 and CDR2 sequences are MNHEY and SVGAGI. CDR3 amino acids: CASSYDGREQYF. The CDR3 region has the DNA TGTGCCAGCAGTTACGATGGCCGCGAGCAGTACTTC.

This chain connects TRBV10-1 to TRBJ1-2, with TRBD1 matching 7 bases. The CDR3 is made up of 14 amino acids. Losses at the gene ends were 4 bases for V and 9 bases for J; bases not matched to a gene: 11. Germline V gene data show CDR1 as WNHNN and CDR2 as SYGVQD (reference sequence). CDR3 in DNA: TGCGCCAGCAGTGGACAGGGCGGGCCCCTGTGCTACACCTTC. This encodes CASSGQGGPLCYTF.

J is TRBJ2-1 and V is TRBV15; D may be TRBD1 (5 bases). V was clipped by 0 bases and J by 8 bases, with 11 bases between them. The CDR3 loop spans 14 amino acids. The V gene's germline CDR1 is LNHNV and CDR2 YYDKDF (reference sequence). The CDR3 nucleotides are TGTGCCACCAGCAGAGATAGCAGGGAAGATGAGCAGTTCTTC. It is translated as CATSRDSREDEQFF.

A single count supports this clone. This chain connects TRBV4-1 to TRBJ1-3; 7 nucleotides line up with TRBD1. This CDR3 contains 15 residues. Unmatched junction bases numbered 4, after V lost 1 base and J lost 4 bases. Germline CDR1 MGHRA, CDR2 YSYEKL. The CDR3 here is CASSQVGRGGNTIYF. The CDR3 nucleotides are TGCGCCAGCAGCCAAGTGGGCAGGGGGGGAAACACCATATATTTT.

The V call is TRBV9, the J call TRBJ1-2, with TRBD1 matching 8 bases. The CDR3 covers 15 residues. CDR1 and CDR2 (germline): SGDLS, YYNGEE. V lost 0 bases and J lost 4; bases outside the gene matches: 5. CDR3: CASSVGGQALYGYTF. Here the CDR3 DNA reads TGTGCCAGCAGCGTAGGGGGACAGGCCCTCTATGGCTACACCTTC.

The V and J genes are TRBV10-1 and TRBJ1-2; unclear D gene. The germline V gene encodes CDR1 WNHNN and CDR2 SYGVQD (reference sequence). The V end was cut by 3 bases, the J end by 7 bases, with 15 bases between. The CDR3 is 14 residues long. CDR3 nucleotides: TGCGCCAGCAGTGATGATGAGGGATTCGCTGGCTACACCTTC. It specifies CASSDDEGFAGYTF.

The chain carries TRBV6-6 and TRBJ1-3, with TRBD1 matching over 7 bases. V was pared by 10 bases and J by 3 bases, with 12 bases of the junction left unmatched. Germline V gives CDR1 MNHNY, CDR2 SVGAGI (reference sequence). The CDR3 consists of 15 residues. CDR3: CATSTTRGLGNTIYF. The CDR3 DNA reads as TGTGCCACCTCTACGACAAGGGGGCTTGGAAACACCATATATTTT.

The J gene is TRBJ2-2, the V gene TRBV6-5; 11 nucleotides match TRBD2. The V gene end was trimmed by 6 bases and the J gene end by 5 bases; junction bases not matched to a gene: 2. Germline V gene sequence: CDR1 MNHEY, CDR2 SVGAGI. The CDR3 is 14 amino acids. The CDR3, as DNA: TGTGCCAGCAGACTAGCGGGAGAAACCGGGGAGCTGTTTTTT. It encodes CASRLAGETGELFF.

The chain uses TRBV4-1 and TRBJ1-5; tentatively, D is TRBD1 (6 bases). Trimming pared 4 bases from V and 5 bases from J, leaving 12 bases between. The CDR3 length is 14 residues. Germline V gene data show CDR1 as MGHRA and CDR2 as YSYEKL. The CDR3 loop is CASSPGQSDQPQHF. The CDR3 DNA follows: TGCGCCAGCAGCCCAGGACAGTCTGATCAGCCCCAGCATTTT.

The chain combines TRBV19 with TRBJ2-2; possibly TRBD2 for D (6 bases). The CDR3 consists of 17 residues. V lost 7 bases and J lost 6, with 24 bases in between. The germline gives CDR1 LNHDA, CDR2 SQIVND (reference sequence). CDR3 sequence: CASTTQRRAGKSGELFF. The DNA of the CDR3 is TGTGCCAGTACCACACAAAGGAGGGCAGGGAAATCCGGGGAGCTGTTTTTT.

The chain links TRBV5-1 to TRBJ1-3; no definite D call. Trimming stripped 2 bases from V and 1 base from J, with 4 bases between. Germline V gene data show CDR1 as SGHRS and CDR2 as YFSETQ. CDR3 length equals 13 residues. The CDR3 DNA is TGCGCCAGCAGCTTTGAGTCTGGAAACACCATATATTTT. Translating gives CASSFESGNTIYF.

The chain is built from TRBV19 and TRBJ1-5; tentatively, D is TRBD1 (5 bases). The CDR3 has 13 amino acids. CDR1 and CDR2 (germline): LNHDA, SQIVND (reference sequence). V was clipped by 4 bases and J by 3 bases, with 7 bases between them. The CDR3 DNA sequence: TGTGCCAGTAGTAGGGGACTCAATCAGCCCCAGCATTTT. It codes for CASSRGLNQPQHF.

The chain combines TRBV11-2 with TRBJ2-2; possibly TRBD1 for D (5 bases). Germline loops: CDR1 SGHAT, CDR2 FQNNGV. CDR3 length: 15 residues. Trimming left V 4 bases short and J 0 bases short, with 9 bases between. CDR3 protein: CASSYRPANTGELFF. The CDR3, as DNA: TGTGCCAGCAGCTACAGGCCCGCGAACACCGGGGAGCTGTTTTTT. The variable domain in full, with the rest retrieved from reference TRBV11-2 and TRBJ2-2, is EAGVAQSPRYKIIEKRQSVAFWCNPISGHATLYWYQQILGQGPKLLIQFQNNGVVDDSQLPKDRFSAERLKGVDSTLKIQPAKLEDSAVYLCASSYRPANTGELFFGEGSRLTVL.

J is TRBJ2-7 and V is TRBV5-4; D is perhaps TRBD1 (5 bases). The CDR3 runs 14 residues. Germline V gene lookup returns CDR1 SGHNT and CDR2 YYREEE (reference sequence). V gave up 1 base and J gave up 5 bases, with 13 bases separating them. The CDR3, as DNA: TGTGCCAGCAGCTTGAAAGGGGCCGTTGACGAGCAGTACTTC. It specifies CASSLKGAVDEQYF.

This clone showed up just once. This chain joins TRBV3-1 (or the pseudogene TRBV3-2) and TRBJ1-5; D call uncertain. This CDR3 region has 13 residues. The V gene lost 5 bases and the J gene lost 9 bases, with 14 bases spanning the gap. Germline V gene lookup returns CDR1 LGHDT and CDR2 YNNKEL (reference sequence). The CDR3 sequence: CASSKQPTRPQHF. DNA for the CDR3: TGTGCCAGCAGCAAACAGCCCACGCGGCCCCAGCATTTT.

J is TRBJ1-3 and V is TRBV6-5, with D uncertain. The germline CDR1 and CDR2 sequences are MNHEY and SVGAGI. The CDR3 has 14 residues. Trimming cost V 5 bases and J 6 bases, with 14 bases left between them. The CDR3 DNA follows: TGTGCCAGCAGTACCCGGGAGACTGCAAACACCATATATTTT. Residues: CASSTRETANTIYF.

This rearrangement joins TRBV7-2 to TRBJ2-5; TRBD2 agrees at 7 bases. J gave up 5 bases and V 5 bases, and 5 bases lay outside the gene matches. This CDR3 region has 13 residues. Germline V gives CDR1 SGHTA, CDR2 FQGNSA. The CDR3 reads CASSRTSGETQYF. The CDR3 region has the DNA TGTGCCAGCAGCCGGACTAGTGGTGAGACCCAGTACTTC.

V gene TRBV10-3 combines with J gene TRBJ1-6; D gene unclear. This CDR3 comprises 14 residues. Germline V gene sequence: CDR1 ENHRY, CDR2 SYGVKD. The V end was cut by 10 bases, the J end by 8 bases, with 18 bases between. CDR3 residues: CATSSAVEDSPLHF. CDR3 sequence (DNA): TGTGCCACCTCCTCCGCGGTTGAAGATTCACCCCTCCACTTT.

This chain connects TRBV19 to TRBJ1-1; 9 nucleotides align to TRBD1. This CDR3 is built from 14 residues. CDR1 LNHDA and CDR2 SQIVND come from the germline V gene (reference sequence). The J segment lost 5 bases and the V segment lost 1 base, leaving 2 bases of the junction unmatched. CDR3 coding DNA: TGTGCCAGTAGTATAGTCGGGACAGGGACTGAAGCTTTCTTT. Translation: CASSIVGTGTEAFF.

Written as DNA, the CDR3 is TGTGCCAGCAGCGGACGGAGGGGCACTGAAGCTTTCTTT. Amino acids: CASSGRRGTEAFF. V usage is TRBV3-1 (or the pseudogene TRBV3-2) and J usage is TRBJ1-1; D may be TRBD1 (5 bases). Between the trimmed V and J ends, which lost 5 bases and 4 bases, there was a span of 11 bases. Germline V gene data show CDR1 as LGHDT and CDR2 as YNNKEL (reference sequence). The CDR3 extends over 13 amino acids.

The V and J genes are TRBV28 and TRBJ2-3; 9 nucleotides align to TRBD2. Germline assignment: CDR1 MDHEN and CDR2 SYDVKM. The CDR3 has 19 residues. Losses at the gene ends were 4 bases for V and 4 bases for J; bases not matched to a gene: 18. The CDR3 DNA reads TGTGCCAGCAGTTCCCAGACGGGCGGGAGGGGTACTTGGGCAGATACGCAGTATTTT. It translates to CASSSQTGGRGTWADTQYF.

V and J are TRBV3-1 (or the pseudogene TRBV3-2) and TRBJ1-5; D may be TRBD1 (6 bases). The CDR3 is made up of 14 amino acids. Trimming removed 1 base from V and 7 bases from J, with 11 bases in between. Germline V gene sequence: CDR1 LGHDT, CDR2 YNNKEL (reference sequence). This CDR3 is CASSQAGGTQPQHF. In DNA form, the CDR3 reads TGTGCCAGCAGCCAAGCGGGGGGCACCCAGCCCCAGCATTTT.

The chain is built from TRBV5-1 and TRBJ2-6; D remains ambiguous. CDR1 is SGHRS, CDR2 YFSETQ, per germline. V lost 4 bases to trimming and J lost 2 bases, with 7 bases between them. The CDR3 has 14 residues. As DNA, the CDR3 is TGCGCCAGCAGCATCCTTGCTGGGGCCAACGTCCTGACTTTC. Translating it yields CASSILAGANVLTF.

This clone was counted once. The CDR3: CSVTTGGYGYTF. CDR3 nucleotide sequence: TGCAGCGTCACCACGGGGGGCTATGGCTACACCTTC. The gene calls are TRBV29-1 and TRBJ1-2, with a possible D match to TRBD1 (5 bases). Germline V lookup: CDR1 SQVTM, CDR2 ANQGSEA. This CDR3 contains 12 residues. V lost 6 bases to trimming and J lost 4 bases, with 12 bases between them.

This clone was detected only once. V is TRBV10-3 and J is TRBJ2-5, with 7 bases that match TRBD2. Germline V CDR1 and CDR2: ENHRY, SYGVKD. The CDR3 contains 12 residues. The junction had 0 bases not matched to a gene; V was cut back by 4 bases and J by 4 bases. CDR3 amino acids: CAISVAGETQYF. The CDR3 nucleotides are TGTGCCATCAGTGTAGCGGGAGAGACCCAGTACTTC.